This T cell receptor (beta chain) was retrieved from a study of radiation and T cells in renal cell carcinoma. Time point: blood 4 weeks post-SBRT, at nephrectomy. Stated treatment: 15 Gy SBRT to primary tumor, nephrectomy 4 weeks later. Nephrectomy followed 15 Gy stereotactic body radiation by 4 weeks. Study-wide results and caveats: Baseline intratumoral clonotype presence is unknown without pretreatment biopsies. In blood, top tumor clones expanded by 2 weeks, shrinking by 4.

On this clone: The antigen remains unidentified.

V was trimmed by 0 bases and J by 5 bases, leaving 5 bases between them. CDR1 is SGDLS and CDR2 is YYNGEE in the germline V gene. This CDR3 has 12 residues. The protocol was immunoSEQ multiplex PCR, while the TCRdb copy is restricted to in-frame clones and leaves out a portion. The sample lists 130,000 to 150,000 clones, roughly 90% occurring once. Sequenced here: blood, sampled from a patient whose treatment included radiotherapy and nephrectomy. V usage is TRBV9 and J usage is TRBJ1-1; the D is unclear. This clonotype originated in a woman in her forties or fifties with renal cell carcinoma. The CDR3 spells CASSVAGTEAFF. The CDR3 nucleotides read TGTGCCAGCAGCGTAGCGGGAACTGAAGCTTTCTTT.